The 26 T cell receptor beta chains below were found in one sample sequenced in a study of shared clonotypes between healthy human individuals. Profiling relied on immunoSEQ multiplex PCR, and the TCRdb table lists in-frame clones only, not all of them. Of roughly 2.5 million clones listed, around 94% were seen once; the top ten hold about 0.13%. Material: naive CD4+ T cells sorted from blood. Noted subset: CD45RA+ positively selected. The origin of the receptors is a man aged 18 to 29 in good health.

The chain recombines TRBV11-2 with TRBJ2-7; TRBD2 aligns across 10 bases. Germline assignment: CDR1 SGHAT and CDR2 FQNNGV. Germline trimming cut 3 bases from V and 3 bases from J; bases unmatched to any gene: 8. CDR3 length: 16 amino acids. CDR3 sequence (DNA): TGTGCCAGCAGCTTCAATTTTGGACTAGCGGTCTACGAGCAGTACTTC. This encodes CASSFNFGLAVYEQYF.

This chain connects TRBV29-1 to TRBJ1-3; D perhaps matches TRBD1 (5 bases). Deletions cut 2 bases from V and 1 base from J, with 9 bases between. The CDR3 sequence is 14 residues long. Germline V gene sequence: CDR1 SQVTM, CDR2 ANQGSEA. The CDR3 DNA follows: TGCAGCGTTGAATCGGGGCGGTCTGGAAACACCATATATTTT. Translating gives CSVESGRSGNTIYF.

The chain is built from TRBV11-2 and TRBJ2-1; 10 nucleotides align to TRBD1. V trimming: 1 base; J trimming: 6 bases; junction bases outside the gene matches: 9. Looked up from germline, CDR1 is SGHAT and CDR2 is FQNNGV. There are 17 residues in the CDR3. CDR3 DNA sequence: TGTGCCAGCAGCTTAGTTCCGGACAGGGGGGCCATCAATGAGCAGTTCTTC. It is translated as CASSLVPDRGAINEQFF.

The chain is built from TRBV9 and TRBJ1-6; D is possibly TRBD1 (6 bases). Looked up from germline, CDR1 is SGDLS and CDR2 is YYNGEE. CDR3 length equals 15 residues. V was pared by 2 bases and J by 9 bases, with 15 bases between. CDR3 DNA: TGTGCCAGCAGCGTTCGCGAGGGGGTTAGTTCACCCCTCCACTTT. This sequence encodes CASSVREGVSSPLHF.

About this clone: The sample has other DNA sequences that encode this CDR3 too. The V and J genes are TRBV7-2 and TRBJ2-1; tentatively, D is TRBD2 (5 bases). With 1 base removed from V and 0 bases from J, the gap between germline ends came to 10 bases. The CDR3 spans 16 residues. CDR1 SGHTA and CDR2 FQGNSA come from the germline V gene. CDR3 sequence: CASSLVGGSSYNEQFF. CDR3 nucleotide sequence: TGTGCCAGCAGCTTAGTAGGTGGGAGCTCCTACAATGAGCAGTTCTTC. Based on the CDR3 plus reference TRBV7-2 and TRBJ2-1, the full variable domain is GAGVSQSPSNKVTEKGKDVELRCDPISGHTALYWYRQSLGQGLEFLIYFQGNSAPDKSGLPSDRFSAERTGGSVSTLTIQRTQQEDSAVYLCASSLVGGSSYNEQFFGPGTRLTVL.

As for this clone: This same CDR3 is encoded by further DNA sequences in the sample. The CDR3 DNA follows: TGTGCCAGCTCCCGATCGGGGGATCAGCCCCAGCATTTT. Translation: CASSRSGDQPQHF. The rearrangement joins TRBV6-5 to TRBJ1-5; a weak D match, TRBD1 (5 bases). The CDR3 contains 13 residues. The V gene lost 8 bases and the J gene lost 5 bases, with 13 bases spanning the gap. CDR1 is MNHEY, CDR2 SVGAGI, per germline.

V and J are TRBV5-4 and TRBJ1-2, with TRBD1 as a possible D gene (5 bases). The CDR3 is 15 residues long. With 4 bases removed from V and 2 bases from J, the gap between germline ends came to 15 bases. Germline values: CDR1 SGHNT, CDR2 YYREEE (reference sequence). The CDR3 coding sequence is TGTGCCAGCAGCGGTCGGGACCTAATCAACTATGGCTACACCTTC. It translates to CASSGRDLINYGYTF.

V is TRBV2 and J is TRBJ2-2; D may correspond to TRBD1 or TRBD2 (5 bases each). There are 15 residues in the CDR3. Trimming pared 7 bases from V and 0 bases from J, leaving 12 bases between. From germline, CDR1 is SNHLY and CDR2 FYNNEI. CDR3 bases: TGTGCCAGCACCGGGACGCCTTCGAACACCGGGGAGCTGTTTTTT. It specifies CASTGTPSNTGELFF.

The V and J genes are TRBV10-1 and TRBJ2-3; D remains unclear. Trimming shortened V by 4 bases and J by 2 bases, and 10 bases separated the two germline ends. This CDR3 contains 14 residues. CDR1 WNHNN and CDR2 SYGVQD come from the germline V gene (reference sequence). CDR3 protein: CASSGDTYTDTQYF. CDR3 in DNA: TGCGCCAGCAGTGGAGATACTTACACAGATACGCAGTATTTT.

Concerning this clone: Other DNA sequences from this sample encode an identical CDR3 as well. The chain carries TRBV2 and TRBJ2-7; 9 nucleotides match TRBD1. The V segment lost 6 bases and the J segment 5 bases; nucleotides outside the gene matches: 2. Germline loops: CDR1 SNHLY, CDR2 FYNNEI. This CDR3 has 12 amino acids. In nucleotides, the CDR3 is TGTGCCAGCAGACAGGGGGCAAACGAGCAGTACTTC. Protein: CASRQGANEQYF.

V is TRBV2 and J is TRBJ2-3; 10 bases match TRBD2. V was pared by 2 bases and J by 4 bases, with 6 bases of the junction left unmatched. This CDR3 has 16 residues. Germline CDR1 SNHLY, CDR2 FYNNEI. This CDR3 reads CASSELASGSSDTQYF. The CDR3 region has the DNA TGTGCCAGCAGTGAATTGGCTAGCGGGAGCTCAGATACGCAGTATTTT.

This clone came up once. V and J are TRBV4-3 and TRBJ2-3; 16 nucleotides align to TRBD2. V was clipped by 3 bases and J by 0 bases; unmatched bases: 6. This CDR3 is 19 amino acids long. Germline V gene data show CDR1 as LGHNA and CDR2 as YSLEER. DNA for the CDR3: TGCGCCAGCAGCCAGGCGGGACTAGCGGGAGGGCCGAGCACAGATACGCAGTATTTT. Its protein product is CASSQAGLAGGPSTDTQYF.

The chain recombines TRBV7-2 with TRBJ2-1, with 10 bases lining up with TRBD2. J gave up 9 bases and V 4 bases, and 6 bases lay outside the gene matches. The CDR3 runs to 14 residues. Germline CDR1 is SGHTA and CDR2 is FQGNSA. The chain's CDR3 is CASSWSGRAPEQFF. CDR3 DNA sequence: TGTGCCAGCAGCTGGAGCGGGAGGGCCCCTGAGCAGTTCTTC.

With respect to this clone: Relative to the germline gene, one junction end is altered; a read error may explain this. As DNA, the CDR3 is TGTGCCAGCAACTTGGACATCGAGAACACTGAAGCTTTCTTT. This sequence encodes CASNLDIENTEAFF. The rearrangement joins TRBV5-4 to TRBJ1-1; maybe TRBD1 (5 bases). This CDR3 is 14 amino acids long. From germline, CDR1 is SGHNT and CDR2 YYREEE (reference sequence).

The chain recombines TRBV4-2 with TRBJ1-4, with D perhaps TRBD1 (6 bases). Germline CDR1 LGHNA, CDR2 YNFKEQ. This CDR3 contains 16 residues. Trimming left V 3 bases short and J 7 bases short, with 18 bases between. The CDR3 nucleotides are TGTGCCAGCAGCCATAAAGGGCGACAGGATACTGAAAAACTGTTTTTT. This sequence encodes CASSHKGRQDTEKLFF.

CDR3 amino acids: CASSRDRKQFF. The CDR3 DNA follows: TGTGCCAGCAGCCGCGACAGAAAGCAGTTCTTC. The chain recombines TRBV7-9 with TRBJ2-1; tentatively, D is TRBD1 (5 bases). This CDR3 contains 11 residues. Germline assignment: CDR1 SEHNR and CDR2 FQNEAQ (reference sequence). V was clipped by 5 bases and J by 11 bases, with 10 bases between them.

The chain links TRBV27 to TRBJ1-5, with D hard to call. The V gene lost 4 bases and the J gene lost 0 bases, with 16 bases spanning the gap. Germline-derived CDR1 and CDR2 are MNHEY and SMNVEV (reference sequence). This CDR3 contains 17 residues. Written as DNA, the CDR3 is TGTGCCAGCAGTTCAGCGGGCTCCCTCTATAGCAATCAGCCCCAGCATTTT. This sequence encodes CASSSAGSLYSNQPQHF.

This clone appeared a single time. For the CDR3, the DNA is TGTGCCAGCAGCGGTGAGATTACGAACACCGGGGAGCTGTTTTTT. Residues: CASSGEITNTGELFF. The chain employs TRBV5-6 and TRBJ2-2; D remains ambiguous. The germline V gene encodes CDR1 SGHDT and CDR2 YYEEEE. The CDR3 is 15 residues long. V was pared by 4 bases and J by 0 bases, with 10 bases between.

The rearrangement uses TRBV6-1 and TRBJ1-1, with no clear D. Germline CDR1 and CDR2: MNHNS and SASEGT. This CDR3 has 13 amino acids. With 8 bases removed from V and 6 bases from J, the gap between germline ends came to 16 bases. The CDR3 DNA is TGTGCCAGCGCCAGAGTCCGGATACCTGAAGCTTTCTTT. The encoded protein is CASARVRIPEAFF.

The chain links TRBV5-1 to TRBJ2-5; the D gene is possibly TRBD1 (6 bases). The V end was cut by 4 bases, the J end by 4 bases, with 14 bases between. Germline V gives CDR1 SGHRS, CDR2 YFSETQ. CDR3 length: 14 residues. The DNA of the CDR3 is TGCGCCAGCAGCCTGACGACAGGTTTAGAGACCCAGTACTTC. Protein product: CASSLTTGLETQYF.

V and J are TRBV7-8 and TRBJ1-1; weak D call: TRBD1 (6 bases). CDR1 is SGHVS, CDR2 FQNEAQ, per germline. Trimming removed 5 bases from V and 0 bases from J, with 10 bases in between. This CDR3 spans 14 amino acids. Here the CDR3 reads CASSRTELNTEAFF. In DNA form, the CDR3 reads TGTGCCAGCAGCCGGACAGAACTGAACACTGAAGCTTTCTTT.

The genes are TRBV23-1 and TRBJ2-4; TRBD1 might be the D (6 bases). TRBV23-1 is sorted into the ORF group, with uncertain function. This CDR3 is built from 18 residues. The V and J ends lost 4 bases and 0 bases respectively, with 19 bases between them. The CDR3 nucleotides read TGCGCCAGCAGTCGAAGGACAGCCCCTGAGCTAGCCAAAAACATTCAGTACTTC. It codes for CASSRRTAPELAKNIQYF.

As concerns this clone: At the DNA level, this CDR3 is encoded by other sequences in the same sample as well. The chain uses TRBV18 and TRBJ1-5; no definite D call. The CDR3 sequence is 13 residues long. V gave up 2 bases and J gave up 5 bases, with 7 bases separating them. The germline V gene has CDR1 KGHSH and CDR2 LQKENI. This CDR3 reads CASSPGVDQPQHF. The CDR3 nucleotides read TGTGCCAGCTCACCAGGGGTCGATCAGCCCCAGCATTTT.

The V and J genes are TRBV21-1 and TRBJ1-1. TRBV21-1 is labeled a pseudogene. The CDR3 extends over 15 amino acids. CDR3 region: CASSARRVRSTEAFF. As DNA, the CDR3 is TGTGCCAGCAGCGCCCGTAGGGTAAGAAGCACTGAAGCTTTCTTT.

The chain is built from TRBV15 and TRBJ1-1, with D possibly being TRBD1 (5 bases). This CDR3 comprises 18 residues. Trimming took off 1 base at V and 0 bases at J, with 18 bases between the two ends. Per the germline V gene, CDR1 is LNHNV and CDR2 is YYDKDF (reference sequence). CDR3 region: CATSRVEYRGPLNTEAFF. As DNA, the CDR3 is TGTGCCACCAGCAGAGTAGAGTATAGGGGTCCGCTGAACACTGAAGCTTTCTTT.

This sequence joins TRBV2 and TRBJ2-5; no clear D gene. The CDR3 length is 11 residues. CDR1 and CDR2 (germline): SNHLY, FYNNEI. Trimming pared 10 bases from V and 2 bases from J, leaving 8 bases between. CDR3 DNA sequence: TGTGCCAAGTCGGCTCAAGAGACCCAGTACTTC. It specifies CAKSAQETQYF.